This TCR beta chain appears in the sequencing data of a study of T cell repertoires in cytomegalovirus infection. This clonotype was found many times. Its antigen is unknown. Study-level findings and limits: HLA-C-restricted CMV-specific TCR beta clonotypes were dominant in the ex vivo response.

TCRdb ran MiXCR on the reads and lists one entry per CDR3 protein. Seen here are around 320,000 distinct CDR3 sequences, approximately 9.5% observed once, and the top ten hold about 4.5%. The TCR sequence derives from a human donor in good health (CMV status not recorded). Some clones in this sample may be carry-over from other donors' samples. Sequenced input: PBMCs.

The CDR3 DNA reads as TGTGCCAGCAGCCAAACAGTGGGACAGGGAGAAGGCTACACCTTC. Protein: CASSQTVGQGEGYTF. The chain couples TRBV11-2 to TRBJ1-2, with 9 nucleotides matching TRBD1. This CDR3 comprises 15 residues. The V gene's germline CDR1 is SGHAT and CDR2 FQNNGV. V shed 5 bases, J shed 8 bases, and the junction held 12 bases outside the gene matches.